This TCR beta chain was obtained from a study of cytomegalovirus exposure and HLA in healthy donors. The CDR3 spans 15 residues. The V gene's germline CDR1 is MDHEN and CDR2 SYDVKM. V lost 8 bases to trimming and J lost 5 bases, with 18 bases between them. The primer mix had 60 Vbeta and 13 Jbeta primers. Clones were sequenced by immunoSEQ multiplex PCR, and TCRdb holds only the in-frame ones, with some missing. The table records over 150,000 clones, around 80% of them present only once. Material: PBMCs. The chain recombines TRBV28 with TRBJ2-2; D is undetermined. The sequence was collected from a woman in her forties or fifties in good health and CMV-seropositive. The CDR3 DNA follows: TGTGCCAGCCTAGGTAGAGTAGCTCCGACCGGGGAGCTGTTTTTT. Amino acid sequence: CASLGRVAPTGELFF.